The 4 T cell receptor beta chains given below trace back to one sample, sequenced in a study of a mutant IDH1 vaccine in newly diagnosed glioma. Repertoires were generated with immunoSEQ multiplex PCR, while TCRdb's copy carries only in-frame clones and drops some. The data hold approximately 57,000 clones, with roughly 82% observed a single time. Time point in this sample: week 5, during vaccination. The vaccine gave 300 ug of a 20-mer mutant IDH1 peptide subcutaneously per dose. These receptors have no known antigen. Here the sequenced sample was PBMCs, taken from a glioma patient whose treatment included an IDH1 peptide vaccine. The receptors were sampled from a woman under 30 with glioma. Some clones in this sample may be carry-over from other donors' samples.

The rearrangement links TRBV2 to TRBJ2-7; D perhaps matches TRBD2 (6 bases). V was clipped by 6 bases and J by 3 bases, with 18 bases between them. Germline loops: CDR1 SNHLY, CDR2 FYNNEI. The CDR3 has 15 amino acids. In nucleotides, the CDR3 is TGTGCCAGCAGCGGGGGTTATAGGTCTCACTACGAGCAGTACTTC. It specifies CASSGGYRSHYEQYF.

A single count supports this clone. This chain uses TRBV5-4 with TRBJ1-1, with D unclear. The germline gives CDR1 SGHNT, CDR2 YYREEE (reference sequence). CDR3 size: 14 residues. The germline V and J ends were trimmed by 4 bases and 1 base, with 11 bases remaining between them. The CDR3 nucleotides read TGTGCCAGCAGCCTCGCCGGGCGGAACACTGAAGCTTTCTTT. Its translation is CASSLAGRNTEAFF.

This chain links TRBV2 with TRBJ2-1; D is unclear. V lost 8 bases, J lost 7 bases, and 24 bases lay in between. This CDR3 comprises 16 residues. Per the germline V gene, CDR1 is SNHLY and CDR2 is FYNNEI. CDR3 in amino acids: CASSFRDVSMANEQFF. DNA of the CDR3: TGTGCCAGCTCATTTAGAGATGTCTCTATGGCGAATGAGCAGTTCTTC.

On this clone itself: The junction shows a germline mismatch at one end, possibly a read error. This chain connects TRBV5-6 to TRBJ2-2; D is possibly TRBD2 (5 bases). Germline V gene data show CDR1 as SGHDT and CDR2 as YYEEEE. The CDR3 spans 12 residues. CDR3 sequence: CASSFVPGKLFF. In DNA form, the CDR3 reads TGTGCCAGCAGCTTTGTCCCCGGGAAGCTGTTTTTT.